Below, 11 T cell receptor beta chains from the same sample are listed, as sequenced in a study of blood T cell repertoires in COVID-19. Data came from immunoSEQ multiplex PCR; TCRdb stores just in-frame clones and leaves some out. This table holds 300,000 to 350,000 clones, nearly 90% found once. Sequencing was done on a sample of peripheral blood. These receptors originate from a woman aged 40 to 49 with COVID-19, enrolled during active disease.

The chain recombines TRBV6-5 with TRBJ1-2; 7 nucleotides align to TRBD1. Germline V gene data show CDR1 as MNHEY and CDR2 as SVGAGI. The ends lost 5 bases at V and 8 bases at J; junction bases unmatched: 11. This CDR3 contains 14 residues. CDR3 nucleotide sequence: TGTGCCAGCAGTACGCCTGACAGGGTTAACGGCTACACCTTC. Encoded protein: CASSTPDRVNGYTF.

The chain employs TRBV15 and TRBJ2-7; tentative D call: TRBD1 (5 bases). Trimming shortened V by 0 bases and J by 3 bases, and 12 bases separated the two germline ends. The CDR3 spans 15 residues. Germline V gene sequence: CDR1 LNHNV, CDR2 YYDKDF (reference sequence). In DNA form, the CDR3 reads TGTGCCACCAGCAGAGATTCGCCAGGGATCTACGAGCAGTACTTC. Amino acids: CATSRDSPGIYEQYF.

The V call is TRBV28, the J call TRBJ1-2, with a weak D call TRBD1 (5 bases). CDR1 is MDHEN and CDR2 is SYDVKM in the germline V gene. The ends were cut back, 3 bases at V and 2 bases at J, with 16 bases in the middle. The CDR3 spans 16 residues. CDR3 DNA: TGTGCCAGCAGTTTTTTGGGCAGGGATGGGAACTATGGCTACACCTTC. Protein product: CASSFLGRDGNYGYTF.

The genes are TRBV5-4 and TRBJ1-2, with D possibly matching TRBD1 (6 bases). CDR1 and CDR2 (germline): SGHNT, YYREEE (reference sequence). The CDR3 runs 13 residues. V was pared by 4 bases and J by 7 bases, with 14 bases between. CDR3 protein: CASSTLDRLGYTF. DNA for the CDR3: TGTGCCAGCAGCACCCTTGACAGGCTTGGCTACACCTTC.

CDR3 bases: TGTGCCAGCAGAACAGGGTTCGGAAACACCATATATTTT. It translates to CASRTGFGNTIYF. The V gene is TRBV28, the J gene TRBJ1-3, with D perhaps TRBD1 (6 bases). Trimming shortened V by 6 bases and J by 4 bases, and 10 bases separated the two germline ends. This CDR3 region has 13 residues. Germline loops: CDR1 MDHEN, CDR2 SYDVKM.

About this clone itself: At the DNA level, this CDR3 is encoded by other sequences in the same sample as well. The rearrangement uses TRBV18 and TRBJ2-1, with D possibly matching TRBD2 (5 bases). CDR1 is KGHSH, CDR2 LQKENI, per germline. CDR3 length: 15 residues. Trimming stripped 3 bases from V and 6 bases from J, with 15 bases between. The DNA of the CDR3 is TGTGCCAGCTCACCCACTCATGGTAGCGTCAATGAGCAGTTCTTC. This sequence encodes CASSPTHGSVNEQFF.

The chain links TRBV9 to TRBJ1-4; no clear D gene. This CDR3 spans 17 amino acids. The V gene lost 1 base and the J gene lost 3 bases, with 16 bases spanning the gap. Per the germline V gene, CDR1 is SGDLS and CDR2 is YYNGEE. CDR3 in amino acids: CASSVSPVTRSNEKLFF. In nucleotides, the CDR3 is TGTGCCAGCAGCGTAAGCCCCGTAACGCGGTCTAATGAAAAACTGTTTTTT.

The rearrangement joins TRBV6-2 or TRBV6-3 to TRBJ2-7; the D gene is possibly TRBD1 (6 bases). Trimming removed 6 bases at V and 0 bases at J, with 12 bases between. The germline CDR1 and CDR2 sequences are MNHEY and SVGEGT. The CDR3 is 14 residues long. The CDR3 DNA follows: TGTGCCAGCAGCAAAAAGGACAGCTCCTACGAGCAGTACTTC. As protein: CASSKKDSSYEQYF.

The rearrangement links TRBV5-1 to TRBJ2-2, with 7 positions matching TRBD1. The V segment lost 9 bases and the J segment 7 bases; nucleotides outside the gene matches: 12. In germline, CDR1 is SGHRS, CDR2 YFSETQ. This CDR3 comprises 14 residues. The chain's CDR3 is CATPADRAGGELFF. The CDR3 DNA is TGCGCCACCCCTGCAGACAGGGCTGGCGGGGAGCTGTTTTTT.

A word on this clone: One end of the junction fails to match germline, which may point to a read error. V is TRBV18 and J is TRBJ1-1; 7 bases are shared with TRBD1. CDR1 KGHSH and CDR2 LQKENI come from the germline V gene. The CDR3 is made up of 16 amino acids. The CDR3, as DNA: TGTGCCAGCTCACCTCCGAACGTACAGGGGAACGCTGAAGCTTTCTTT. Its translation is CASSPPNVQGNAEAFF.

This chain links TRBV2 with TRBJ1-5; possible D gene TRBD1, 6 bases. Germline CDR1 reads SNHLY; CDR2 reads FYNNEI. There are 17 residues in the CDR3. V lost 6 bases and J lost 2, with 20 bases in between. The CDR3 DNA reads as TGTGCCAGCAGACGACAGATAACAGGGCGCGGCAATCAGCCCCAGCATTTT. Its translation: CASRRQITGRGNQPQHF.